This TCR beta chain is from a study of response to subunit inactivated influenza vaccine (dated by TCRdb to 2016 to 2019). Notes on the research overall: To follow how T cells responded to a trivalent subunit inactivated influenza vaccine, the researchers relied on deep quantitative profiling of the T cell receptor repertoire.

What the work shows at the level of the full study, not this receptor alone: The authors proposed that each seasonal influenza vaccination may bring in only a limited number of new T cells.

Libraries were constructed by RT-PCR. The sequencing machine was an Illumina HiSeq 2500. TCRdb's own reprocessing of the public reads used fastp at Q25 and MiXCR and kept productive beta chains. Records with the same CDR3 protein are collapsed into one entry carrying the most frequent genes and DNA. Here the sample has some 570,000 distinct CDR3 sequences; 10% to 12% occur a single time. The top ten clones comprise roughly 9.6% of the sample. There are a few counts of this clonotype. Its cognate antigen has yet to be identified. Nothing much larger sits one base from this clone, and base qualities are not available. CDR1 and CDR2, per the germline V gene, are MNHEY and SVGAGI. Unmatched junction bases come to 5, with V trimmed by 0 bases and J by 0 bases. Its CDR3 holds 19 amino acids, cysteine through phenylalanine. CDR3 DNA only is kept here, 57 bases in frame from base 1. This sample also belongs to another study, concerning T cells expressing NK-cell markers. Looking at the second paper: The TCR beta cDNA libraries were made using 5'RACE template switching, a step that added both a universal primer site and unique molecular identifiers. In sorted CD3+CD56+NKG2C+, CD3+CD56+NKG2C- and CD3+CD56-NKG2C+ T-cell subsets from several donors, TCR beta-chain repertoires were profiled. Seven of the eight sequenced donors were HCMV-seropositive and one was HCMV-seronegative. In several experiments an anti-gammadeltaTCR antibody was added to restrict sorting to alphabetaTCR-expressing T cells. In roughly 6 donors, the dominant CD3+CD56+NKG2C+ clonotypes ranked among the top 10 CD8+ clonotypes, making up 1.0-7.0% of CD8+ T cells. Those dominant clonotypes were again the most abundant among CD3+CD56-NKG2C+ cells in a few donors, at about 28.3-60.1%. Whether the expanded NKG2C-expressing T cell clones were specific for HCMV antigens remained unclear. Randomly selected healthy volunteers, three men and five women, were used as the eight sequenced donors. HCMV serostatus was determined by detecting HCMV-specific IgG in serum with a commercial ELISA kit. Ficoll density gradient centrifugation was used to isolate peripheral blood mononuclear cells from blood. For about 6 donors, unsorted PBMC were also used to sequence bulk peripheral blood T-cell repertoires. Synthesis of cDNA was primed from the TCR beta constant segment and was followed by two consecutive PCR amplification steps. Illumina HiSeq 2000/2500, MiSeq or NextSeq was used to sequence libraries as 2 x 150 bp reads. MIGEC was used to demultiplex reads and group reads by UMI, and MiTCR was used to assemble and quantify clonotypes. To exclude erroneous sequences, any TCR cDNA sequence not supported by at least two reads was discarded. The tcR package was used for downstream repertoire analysis, and clonotypes were matched across fractions by CDR3 nucleotide sequence plus V segment. VDJmatch was used to annotate antigen specificity against VDJdb, with one amino acid substitution in CDR3 permitted.

The receptor comes from a man aged 45-65 years who received an inactivated influenza vaccine. Donor details come from another sample of the same person, matched by shared clones. The input for sequencing was PBMCs from blood, taken on the day of vaccination. The chain was built from TRBV6-5 and TRBJ2-6; 10 of the junction bases match TRBD1. At the DNA level, the sequence is TGTGCCAGCAGTTACTCCGGGGGACAGGGGTTCTCTGGGGCCAACGTCCTGACTTTC. This codes for CASSYSGGQGFSGANVLTF.